Below, 28 T cell receptor beta chains from the same sample are listed, as sequenced in a study of CD4 T cells in relation to SARS-CoV-2 and coronaviruses. The table came from immunoSEQ multiplex PCR; TCRdb's copy has only in-frame clones and leaves some out. This table holds about 68,000 clones, over 90% found once. The unexposed donors gave CD4+ T cells in about 2011-2018, prior to COVID-19. Material for sequencing was naive CD4+ T cells from PBMCs. Subset reported: naive CD4+ T cells isolated by negative enrichment. The receptors come from a human donor in good health.

This clone was counted once. The chain employs TRBV6-2 or TRBV6-3 and TRBJ2-5; unclear D gene. Germline values: CDR1 MNHEY, CDR2 SVGEGT. V was pared by 6 bases and J by 2 bases, with 4 bases between. The length of the CDR3 is 11 residues. Here the CDR3 DNA reads TGTGCCAGCAGCCAGCAAGAGACCCAGTACTTC. This gives the protein CASSQQETQYF.

This chain joins TRBV2 and TRBJ2-7; possible D gene TRBD1, 6 bases. The germline CDR1 and CDR2 sequences are SNHLY and FYNNEI. Trimming shortened V by 1 base and J by 13 bases, and 8 bases separated the two germline ends. The CDR3 is made up of 10 amino acids. This CDR3 reads CASSEVDSYF. In DNA form, the CDR3 reads TGTGCCAGCAGTGAAGTGGACAGTTACTTC. Drawing the rest from reference TRBV2 and TRBJ2-7, the complete variable domain is EPEVTQTPSHQVTQMGQEVILRCVPISNHLYFYWYRQILGQKVEFLVSFYNNEISEKSEIFDDQFSVERPDGSNFTLKIRSTKLEDSAMYFCASSEVDSYFGPGTRLTVT.

This rearrangement joins TRBV3-1 (or the pseudogene TRBV3-2) to TRBJ2-1; 7 bases match TRBD1. V dropped 3 bases and J dropped 7; count of bases not matched to a gene: 9. The CDR3 has 15 residues. The germline gives CDR1 LGHDT, CDR2 YNNKEL (reference sequence). CDR3 DNA: TGTGCCAGCAGCCAGGAACAGGGGCGGATTAATGAGCAGTTCTTC. Protein: CASSQEQGRINEQFF.

Only one count was recorded for this clone. The CDR3 sequence: CASSQVQSPLHF. The CDR3 nucleotides are TGTGCCAGCAGCCAAGTCCAGTCACCCCTCCACTTT. The genes are TRBV3-1 (or the pseudogene TRBV3-2) and TRBJ1-6; D unresolved. V dropped 1 base and J dropped 10 bases, with 5 bases sitting between them. CDR3 length equals 12 residues. Germline V gene sequence: CDR1 LGHDT, CDR2 YNNKEL (reference sequence).

This clone was observed a handful of times. CDR3 sequence: CASSVSDRRAHYEQYF. CDR3 in DNA: TGCGCCAGCAGTGTCTCGGACAGGAGGGCGCACTACGAGCAGTACTTC. V is TRBV10-1 and J is TRBJ2-7; D perhaps matches TRBD1 (7 bases). Trimming pared 4 bases from V and 3 bases from J, leaving 19 bases between. Germline V lookup: CDR1 WNHNN, CDR2 SYGVQD (reference sequence). The CDR3 has 16 amino acids.

The CDR3 here is CASSQGSGTNYGYTF. The DNA of the CDR3 is TGTGCCAGCAGCCAAGGATCAGGGACTAACTATGGCTACACCTTC. V gene TRBV11-1 combines with J gene TRBJ1-2, with a tentative D call TRBD1 (5 bases). In germline, CDR1 is SGHAT, CDR2 FQDESV (reference sequence). The CDR3 loop spans 15 amino acids. Between the trimmed V and J ends, which lost 5 bases and 0 bases, there was a span of 13 bases.

The chain has TRBV3-1 (or the pseudogene TRBV3-2) and TRBJ2-7; TRBD1 matches 12 bases. The germline gives CDR1 LGHDT, CDR2 YNNKEL (reference sequence). The CDR3 consists of 14 residues. Germline trimming cut 3 bases from V and 9 bases from J; bases unmatched to any gene: 6. In nucleotides, the CDR3 is TGTGCCAGCAGCCAGGGACAGGGGGCACAGGCGCAGTACTTC. Translating it yields CASSQGQGAQAQYF.

J is TRBJ1-3 and V is TRBV5-1; 8 bases align to TRBD1. V lost 4 bases to trimming and J lost 0 bases; unmatched junction nucleotides: 3. This CDR3 has 15 residues. The V gene's germline CDR1 is SGHRS and CDR2 YFSETQ. CDR3 sequence (DNA): TGCGCCAGCAGCCCCGGACAGGGCTCTGGAAACACCATATATTTT. This codes for CASSPGQGSGNTIYF.

This chain connects TRBV5-1 to TRBJ1-4; 7 nucleotides line up with TRBD1. This CDR3 contains 14 residues. The germline CDR1 and CDR2 sequences are SGHRS and YFSETQ. Trimming removed 3 bases from V and 5 bases from J; junction bases left unmatched: 4. Here the CDR3 reads CASSSETGNEKLFF. The CDR3 bases are TGCGCCAGCAGCTCCGAGACAGGGAATGAAAAACTGTTTTTT.

This rearrangement joins TRBV28 to TRBJ2-7; D is perhaps TRBD1 (5 bases). Germline CDR1 and CDR2: MDHEN and SYDVKM. V lost 5 bases to trimming and J lost 4 bases, with 9 bases between them. This CDR3 region has 12 residues. The CDR3 here is CASSLQEYEQYF. Written as DNA, the CDR3 is TGTGCCAGCAGTCTACAGGAGTACGAGCAGTACTTC.

The CDR3 protein is CATTDRGSGIQYF. The CDR3 bases are TGTGCCACCACCGACAGGGGGTCCGGCATTCAGTACTTC. The chain has TRBV24-1 and TRBJ2-4; 9 bases are a match to TRBD1. Germline CDR1 is KGHDR and CDR2 is SFDVKD. The CDR3 has 13 residues. V lost 8 bases and J lost 9; bases outside the gene matches: 7.

J is TRBJ2-7 and V is TRBV18; weak D call: TRBD2 (5 bases). Trimming stripped 6 bases from V and 6 bases from J, with 15 bases between. Germline V gives CDR1 KGHSH, CDR2 LQKENI. The CDR3 extends over 13 amino acids. In DNA, the CDR3 is TGTGCCAGCTCGTATCCCCCGGGGAGCGAGCAGTACTTC. It is translated as CASSYPPGSEQYF.

The chain joins TRBV21-1 to TRBJ2-3; the table's D gene call, TRBD2, was not cross checked with the DNA. TRBV21-1 corresponds to a pseudogene. The CDR3 sequence is 13 residues long. The CDR3 reads CASSIRDCHTQYF. CDR3 nucleotides: TGTGCCAGCAGCATCCGGGACTGCCATACGCAGTATTTT.

The chain has TRBV5-4 and TRBJ1-1; D ambiguous. The CDR3 spans 14 residues. V lost 1 base, J lost 0 bases, and 7 bases lay in between. Germline-derived CDR1 and CDR2 are SGHNT and YYREEE (reference sequence). The CDR3 nucleotides are TGTGCCAGCAGCTTGCCGGATATGAACACTGAAGCTTTCTTT. This sequence encodes CASSLPDMNTEAFF.

The chain employs TRBV29-1 and TRBJ2-4; D may be TRBD1 or TRBD2 (5 bases each). Deletions cut 7 bases from V and 8 bases from J, with 15 bases between. CDR1 is SQVTM, CDR2 ANQGSEA, per germline. The CDR3 totals 12 residues. DNA for the CDR3: TGCAGCGCGGGGCAGGGAAAGGACATTCAGTACTTC. Its protein product is CSAGQGKDIQYF.

V gene TRBV28 combines with J gene TRBJ1-4; D is unresolved. This CDR3 comprises 13 residues. Trimming cost V 2 bases and J 4 bases, with 5 bases left between them. Germline V gene data show CDR1 as MDHEN and CDR2 as SYDVKM. CDR3 DNA sequence: TGTGCCAGCAGTTTACGGATTAATGAAAAACTGTTTTTT. Its protein product is CASSLRINEKLFF.

The chain joins TRBV28 to TRBJ2-7; 9 bases match TRBD1. With V trimmed by 9 bases and J by 1 base, 7 bases remained unmatched. The CDR3 is made up of 14 amino acids. CDR1 and CDR2 (germline): MDHEN, SYDVKM. The CDR3 coding sequence is TGTGCCAGTACCGGGACAGGGATTTCCTACGAGCAGTACTTC. Its translation: CASTGTGISYEQYF.

This clone was found a few times. The chain couples TRBV3-1 (or the pseudogene TRBV3-2) to TRBJ1-5, with no clear D. CDR1 and CDR2 from the germline V gene are LGHDT and YNNKEL (reference sequence). Trimming took 0 bases from V and 4 from J, leaving 13 bases between them. CDR3 size: 16 residues. The CDR3 DNA sequence: TGTGCCAGCAGCCAAGATGGTGGAGCATCTAATCAGCCCCAGCATTTT. Amino acid sequence: CASSQDGGASNQPQHF.

The rearrangement links TRBV7-2 to TRBJ1-2; TRBD1 aligns across 7 bases. Trimming cost V 4 bases and J 8 bases; bases outside gene matches: 7. This CDR3 contains 13 residues. Germline V lookup: CDR1 SGHTA, CDR2 FQGNSA. Here the CDR3 reads CASSSRQGPGYTF. Written as DNA, the CDR3 is TGTGCCAGCAGCTCACGACAGGGCCCGGGCTACACCTTC.

The chain employs TRBV5-6 and TRBJ2-7; TRBD2 matches 7 bases. The CDR3 runs 16 residues. Germline values: CDR1 SGHDT, CDR2 YYEEEE. V trimming: 1 base; J trimming: 4 bases; junction bases outside the gene matches: 11. CDR3 region: CASSLWTRELFYEQYF. The CDR3 DNA follows: TGTGCCAGCAGCTTGTGGACGCGGGAGCTATTTTACGAGCAGTACTTC.

The V and J genes are TRBV10-3 and TRBJ2-7; TRBD2 matches at 7 bases. The germline CDR1 and CDR2 sequences are ENHRY and SYGVKD. V shed 7 bases and J 3 bases; nucleotides not matched to a gene: 6. This CDR3 region has 13 residues. The CDR3 reads CAITDTGGYEQYF. The CDR3 bases are TGTGCCATCACCGACACGGGGGGCTACGAGCAGTACTTC.

This clone appeared a single time. The rearrangement links TRBV5-4 to TRBJ1-1; 8 bases agree with TRBD1. The V and J ends lost 4 bases and 6 bases, in that order; junction bases with no gene match: 11. CDR1 SGHNT and CDR2 YYREEE come from the germline V gene (reference sequence). This CDR3 comprises 15 residues. CDR3 nucleotide sequence: TGTGCCAGCAGCCCGCGACAGGGGAACATCGCTGAAGCTTTCTTT. Translation gives CASSPRQGNIAEAFF. The variable domain in full, with the rest retrieved from reference TRBV5-4 and TRBJ1-1, is ETGVTQSPTHLIKTRGQQVTLRCSSQSGHNTVSWYQQALGQGPQFIFQYYREEENGRGNFPPRFSGLQFPNYSSELNVNALELDDSALYLCASSPRQGNIAEAFFGQGTRLTVV.

V gene TRBV7-9 combines with J gene TRBJ1-1; D remains unclear. The V and J ends lost 0 bases and 7 bases respectively, with 15 bases between them. CDR3 size: 15 residues. Germline-derived CDR1 and CDR2 are SEHNR and FQNEAQ (reference sequence). The DNA for the CDR3 is TGTGCCAGCAGCTTAGCGCTCGGCGGGCATAATGAAGCTTTCTTT. This gives the protein CASSLALGGHNEAFF.

This clone appeared once. The CDR3 loop is CASSQKGGRAPGNEQFF. DNA for the CDR3: TGTGCCAGCAGCCAAAAGGGCGGGAGGGCCCCGGGGAATGAGCAGTTCTTC. The rearrangement uses TRBV3-1 (or the pseudogene TRBV3-2) and TRBJ2-1; 9 positions agree with TRBD2. The CDR3 is 17 amino acids. The germline V gene encodes CDR1 LGHDT and CDR2 YNNKEL (reference sequence). V trimming: 2 bases; J trimming: 7 bases; junction bases outside the gene matches: 12.

V and J are TRBV6-2 or TRBV6-3 and TRBJ2-5, with D possibly TRBD1 on 8 matching bases. CDR1 is MNHEY and CDR2 is SVGEGT in the germline V gene. V was shortened by 5 bases and J by 5 bases, with 18 bases between the two germline ends. This CDR3 is 15 amino acids long. The CDR3 sequence: CASSPRTGRVETQYF. CDR3 in DNA: TGTGCCAGCAGTCCCAGGACAGGGAGGGTTGAGACCCAGTACTTC.

This chain joins TRBV24-1 and TRBJ2-1, with D hard to call. Trimming took 4 bases from V and 7 from J, leaving 13 bases between them. This CDR3 spans 14 amino acids. The germline V gene has CDR1 KGHDR and CDR2 SFDVKD. The CDR3 loop is CATSDPGWPNEQFF. The CDR3 region has the DNA TGTGCCACCAGTGACCCCGGGTGGCCGAATGAGCAGTTCTTC.

The rearrangement joins TRBV5-6 to TRBJ1-1, with a possible D match to TRBD1 (5 bases). CDR3 size: 15 residues. CDR1 is SGHDT, CDR2 YYEEEE, per germline. The germline V and J ends were trimmed by 0 bases and 6 bases, with 15 bases remaining between them. The CDR3 loop reads CASSLGLPGRAEAFF. CDR3 sequence (DNA): TGTGCCAGCAGCTTGGGACTCCCAGGGAGGGCTGAAGCTTTCTTT.

The chain is built from TRBV7-9 and TRBJ1-1; TRBD1 is a possible D gene (5 bases). Germline loops: CDR1 SEHNR, CDR2 FQNEAQ (reference sequence). The CDR3 consists of 13 residues. Trimming took 4 bases from V and 3 from J, leaving 9 bases between them. CDR3 bases: TGTGCCAGCAGCTGGTGGGGGGACACTGAAGCTTTCTTT. Encoded protein: CASSWWGDTEAFF. Full variable domain (rest looked up from reference TRBV7-9 and TRBJ1-1): DTGVSQNPRHKITKRGQNVTFRCDPISEHNRLYWYRQTLGQGPEFLTYFQNEAQLEKSRLLSDRFSAERPKGSFSTLEIQRTEQGDSAMYLCASSWWGDTEAFFGQGTRLTVV.